A single T cell receptor (beta chain) is shown here with its context. Its recognized antigen is unknown. Base-call qualities are not available, and no considerably larger clone is one nucleotide away. The same CDR3 is also encoded by other DNA sequences in this sample. This record comes from a study of cytomegalovirus exposure and HLA in healthy donors (dated 2017 in TCRdb). Concerning the study at large: According to an earlier analysis of 587 of the donors, roughly 180 million T cells yielded over 90 million unique TCR beta sequences and 276 Gb of sequence data. Of the 350 to 450 genotyped donors, 65% to 90% fell in the genetic ancestry cluster associated with self-reported Caucasian donors. The number of typed donors differed by locus: about 620-640 for A, B, C, DRB1 and DQB1; 500 to 550 for DQA1; 606 for DPA1; and about 450 for DPB1. The later analysis used no new phenotypic data to find candidate immune exposures, relying instead on TCR beta sequences and their occurrence across donors. Class I and class II HLA loci were covered by the typing at four-digit resolution. Along with the roughly 610-subject first cohort, a separate validation cohort of approximately 110 different subjects was used. Using immunosequencing, the study profiled T cell repertoires from 640 or so subjects and related those repertoires to cytomegalovirus serostatus. About five DR-DQ haplotypes were handled as single units for association and clustering, since linkage in the cohort was strong. All discovery cohort repertoires had been generated on a single sequencing platform. A later genetic analysis used genome-wide SNP genotypes for about 65% of the roughly 700 donors, treating that subset as a discovery cohort. In a later analysis, previously published TCR beta repertoires from about 640 donors were re-analyzed and high-resolution HLA genotyping was added so that TCR occurrence patterns could be studied. Across approximately 400 genotyped donors of the cohort, an average of approximately 200,000 unique TCR beta nucleotide sequences per donor were sequenced, and 15% to 20% of those sequences were non-productive. Donor age, sex, ethnicity and CMV serostatus were compiled alongside the repertoire data. In an earlier analysis of about 590 of the donors, high-throughput TCR beta sequencing was used to judge whether each TCR beta V gene segment behaved as functional or pseudogenic. The study aimed to test whether signatures of past pathogen exposure could be identified by cataloging public T cell receptors. The study combined high-throughput TCR immunosequencing, statistical association of individual TCRs with disease status, and machine learning to predict cytomegalovirus infection status. An early release that covered about 640 HLA-typed donors contained approximately 300 gigabases of sequencing data and 65 million to 100 million unique TCR sequences. Broad study findings and their caveats: In vitro tests confirmed that three of the cytomegalovirus-associated TCR beta chains recognize cytomegalovirus antigens. In a later analysis, most CMV-associated TCR beta chains were found to appear HLA-restricted, with HLA associations seemingly driven largely by CMV exposure. Some IMGT-functional V segments, including TRBV6-2 and TRBV6-3, could not be told apart with the 87-base-pair reads, so those segments were excluded. In this cohort, only TCR beta chains were sequenced, and detectable features were limited by the absence of alpha or paired-chain data. A later analysis found that HLA-associated TCR beta chains were more clonally expanded and had lower generation probabilities than equally common non-associated chains. Because HLA typing was unavailable for some donors at each locus, only the typed subset was used in association tests. When HLA alleles, especially DR and DQ, strongly co-occurred, TCR associations were difficult to assign to individual alleles. Sequencing depth was assumed to be roughly uniform across donors in the presence/absence analyses, though that assumption may not hold. A further reported finding was that TCR beta sequences accurately predicted the HLA-A and HLA-B alleles for most subjects in the first cohort. For the cohort, immune exposure information was limited to CMV serostatus. The classifier was reported to diagnose cytomegalovirus status with high specificity and sensitivity in both the original cohort and the validation cohort. Fewer than 20 rarely observed V segments, including chromosome 9 orphons, were excluded from the earlier analysis of almost 600 of the donors because counts were too low. A cluster of highly shared sequence variants was judged likely to be a technical artifact of the sequencing pipeline. A total of fewer than 200 TCR beta chains were listed by the study as associated with cytomegalovirus. In a later genetic analysis, a missense DCLRE1C variant was associated with V-gene and J-gene trimming of TCR beta chains, and the association was replicated in an independent cohort. While some public TCRs were present in many individuals, most TCR sequences turned up only very rarely across donors. According to the authors, the approach could potentially be generalized to other disease states and immunological phenotypes. Linkage disequilibrium might explain the correlated functional status among segregating V segments, but an unknown experimental factor could not be excluded. According to a later analysis, TCR association rates differed among HLA loci, with DRB1 alleles showing the most associated TCRs and HLA-C alleles showing the fewest. A later analysis reported that several top co-occurrence clusters appeared linked to parvovirus B19, influenza, CMV and Epstein-Barr virus. An earlier analysis of approximately 500 of the donors showed that most TCR beta V segments appeared in productive rearrangements either about 90% or about 30% of the time, which broadly matched IMGT annotations. A later genetic analysis reported fewer N-insertions in productive TCRs among donors in an Asian-associated ancestry cluster than the approximately 700-donor mean. In a later analysis, some 18,000 TCR beta sequences were associated with specific HLA alleles at a false discovery rate of 0.05.

The library came from the immunoSEQ multiplex PCR assay. A mixture of 60 forward primers for TCR Vbeta segments and 13 reverse primers for TCR Jbeta segments was used in the multiplex PCR. The CDR3 region of rearranged TCR beta genes was amplified from genomic DNA by a multiplex PCR assay. The Illumina HiSeq System was used to sequence the amplified TCR beta libraries as 87-base-pair reads. The paper's data handling went like this. In a later analysis, some 80 million unique TCR beta chains were counted across the roughly 670 repertoires, and about 10 million of these chains were shared by at least two donors. To remove PCR and sequencing errors, raw reads were error-corrected and collapsed into unique sequences using a nearest-neighbor algorithm that merged closely related sequences. To assign V, D and J gene segments, CDR3 sequences were aligned to IMGT reference sequences. Each retained sequence needed at least a six-nucleotide match to both a V gene segment and a J gene segment. Rearrangements were classified as productive when the CDR3 lacked stop codons and remained in frame with V and J, and all other rearrangements were classified as non-productive. CDR3 was defined by IMGT convention, running from the second conserved V-encoded cysteine to the conserved J-encoded phenylalanine. Sequences without an unambiguous match to a single V gene segment were excluded from the earlier analysis of almost 600 of the donors. In an earlier analysis of 587 of the donors, a V segment was called functional when productive rearrangements were above 56.7%, and segregating when the standard deviation between donors exceeded 5%. A statistical classification framework was built to diagnose cytomegalovirus status from the catalog of TCR beta chain sequences. V and J gene assignment, in a later analysis, came from comparing TCR nucleotide sequences with IMGT/GENE-DB human TR gene sequences. A later analysis assigned CDR3 sequences and most-parsimonious VDJ recombination scenarios with the TCRdist pipeline. In a later analysis, each TCR beta chain was defined by its CDR3 amino acid sequence together with its V-gene family, and reads without a unique V-gene family were excluded. To address suspected cross-contamination and a sequencing artifact, a later analysis removed roughly 580 highly shared, low-generation-probability nucleotide sequences. For each public chain, a later analysis derived a clonal expansion index from normalized ranks of inferred template counts within each repertoire. In a later analysis, generation probabilities were computed with a VDJ recombination model fitted to out-of-frame rearrangements, and the resulting probabilities were checked against IGoR. A later analysis scored TCR-TCR, TCR-HLA and TCR-CMV co-occurrence with hypergeometric tests, applying a repertoire-size bias correction to TCR pairs. In a later analysis, false discovery rates were estimated by permuting HLA or CMV assignments 20 times. In a later analysis, co-occurring TCRs were grouped with DBSCAN, and TCRdist sequence similarity was added when clustering was performed within HLA-allele-positive subsets. Co-occurrence clustering excluded repertoires with fewer than 30,000 or more than 120,000 public chains, plus five with anomalous nucleotide sharing. TCRdb re-hosts the immuneACCESS table, in-frame sequences only. Its copies lack some clones; in the studies checked, an unresolved V gene accounts for under half of them, and the cause for the rest is not known. The DNA was the basis for D and trimming; V, J and clone size are from that table. This sample comprises about 200,000 clones, around 74% of them detected only once. The ten largest clones take up roughly 1.4% of the sample.

The junction carries 6 bases between V and J, which are trimmed by 1 base and 0 bases respectively. Per the germline V gene, SQVTM is the CDR1 and ANQGSEA is the CDR2. From cysteine to phenylalanine, the CDR3 is 13 amino acids long. Only CDR3 DNA is held: 39 bases, read in frame from base 1. The cohort consisted of approximately 690 healthy bone marrow donors. All cohort members were sampled while nominally healthy, although unrecorded immune exposures were likely present. The donor was CMV seropositive and was included in the group of 250 to 300 seropositive cohort members. A peripheral blood sample was collected from each donor, and TCR beta sequencing was performed on peripheral blood mononuclear cells. The Qiagen DNeasy Blood Extraction Kit was used to extract genomic DNA from the blood cell samples.

The V gene is TRBV29-1 and the J gene is TRBJ1-1, with no confident D gene call. The clonotype originates from a girl aged 10 to 17 in good health and CMV-seropositive. Sample: PBMCs. The DNA is TGCAGCGTTGAAGGCAGGTTGAACACTGAAGCTTTCTTT. It is translated as CSVEGRLNTEAFF.